The present T cell receptor beta chain was sequenced within a study of T cell responses to AZD1222 COVID-19 vaccine. Study details: Pooling was applied to second doses at about 4 or about 12 weeks. Study-level results: Vaccine-related CD4 TCRs covered spike, predominating at 160-218 and 743-854. Unmutated regions of variants are reportedly targeted by nearly half of spike-specific TCRs.

Only in-frame clones appear in the TCRdb table, and some are missing; sequencing was by immunoSEQ multiplex PCR. The sample includes 65,000 to 70,000 clones, around 83% of them seen just once. With respect to this clone: As yet, its antigen is unknown.

The germline V gene has CDR1 GTSNPN and CDR2 SVGIG (reference sequence). Trimming shortened V by 0 bases and J by 6 bases, and 18 bases separated the two germline ends. This CDR3 is 17 amino acids long. This material consisted of peripheral blood, taken on day 0 of AZD1222 vaccination. This TCR came from an adult in good health. The gene calls are TRBV30 and TRBJ1-6, with D unclear. Here the CDR3 DNA reads TGTGCCTGGAGTGTAAGTTTGTTCCGGACGGCTAATTCACCCCTCCACTTT. Translated, it gives CAWSVSLFRTANSPLHF.